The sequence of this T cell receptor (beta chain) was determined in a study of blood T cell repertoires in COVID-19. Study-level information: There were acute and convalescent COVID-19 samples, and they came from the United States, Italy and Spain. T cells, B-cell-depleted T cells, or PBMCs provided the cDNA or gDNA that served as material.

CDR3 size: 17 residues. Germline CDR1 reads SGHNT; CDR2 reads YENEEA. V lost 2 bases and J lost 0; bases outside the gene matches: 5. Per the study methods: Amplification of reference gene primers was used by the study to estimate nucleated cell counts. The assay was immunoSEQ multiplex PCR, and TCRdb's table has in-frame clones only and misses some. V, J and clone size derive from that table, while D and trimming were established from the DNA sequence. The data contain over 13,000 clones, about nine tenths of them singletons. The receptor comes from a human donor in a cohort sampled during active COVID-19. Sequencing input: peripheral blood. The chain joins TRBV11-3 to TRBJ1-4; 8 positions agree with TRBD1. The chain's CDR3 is CASSLRTGPATNEKLFF. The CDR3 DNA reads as TGTGCCAGCAGCTTAAGGACAGGGCCTGCAACTAATGAAAAACTGTTTTTT.